This T cell receptor (beta chain) was obtained from a study of OX40 agonist ivuxolimab in advanced cancers. The germline V gene has CDR1 LNHDA and CDR2 SQIVND (reference sequence). With 7 bases removed from V and 4 bases from J, the gap between germline ends came to 8 bases. The CDR3 is 12 amino acids. Study outcomes and limitations: Also showing low normalized T-cell clonal expansion were some of the nonresponders.

Concerning this clone itself: As yet, its antigen is unknown.

Libraries were prepared by immunoSEQ multiplex PCR; TCRdb keeps only in-frame clonotypes and omits some of them. The sample yields roughly 76,000 clones, around 90% seen once. Material: CD4+ or CD8+ T cells sorted from blood, obtained in a trial of the OX40 agonist ivuxolimab. The chain couples TRBV19 to TRBJ2-1; a weak D match, TRBD2 (5 bases). The clonotype comes from an adult with an advanced solid tumor such as melanoma, head and neck, liver or kidney cancer. The CDR3 DNA reads TGTGCCAGTATTTCGGGGTACAATGAGCAGTTCTTC. It is translated as CASISGYNEQFF.